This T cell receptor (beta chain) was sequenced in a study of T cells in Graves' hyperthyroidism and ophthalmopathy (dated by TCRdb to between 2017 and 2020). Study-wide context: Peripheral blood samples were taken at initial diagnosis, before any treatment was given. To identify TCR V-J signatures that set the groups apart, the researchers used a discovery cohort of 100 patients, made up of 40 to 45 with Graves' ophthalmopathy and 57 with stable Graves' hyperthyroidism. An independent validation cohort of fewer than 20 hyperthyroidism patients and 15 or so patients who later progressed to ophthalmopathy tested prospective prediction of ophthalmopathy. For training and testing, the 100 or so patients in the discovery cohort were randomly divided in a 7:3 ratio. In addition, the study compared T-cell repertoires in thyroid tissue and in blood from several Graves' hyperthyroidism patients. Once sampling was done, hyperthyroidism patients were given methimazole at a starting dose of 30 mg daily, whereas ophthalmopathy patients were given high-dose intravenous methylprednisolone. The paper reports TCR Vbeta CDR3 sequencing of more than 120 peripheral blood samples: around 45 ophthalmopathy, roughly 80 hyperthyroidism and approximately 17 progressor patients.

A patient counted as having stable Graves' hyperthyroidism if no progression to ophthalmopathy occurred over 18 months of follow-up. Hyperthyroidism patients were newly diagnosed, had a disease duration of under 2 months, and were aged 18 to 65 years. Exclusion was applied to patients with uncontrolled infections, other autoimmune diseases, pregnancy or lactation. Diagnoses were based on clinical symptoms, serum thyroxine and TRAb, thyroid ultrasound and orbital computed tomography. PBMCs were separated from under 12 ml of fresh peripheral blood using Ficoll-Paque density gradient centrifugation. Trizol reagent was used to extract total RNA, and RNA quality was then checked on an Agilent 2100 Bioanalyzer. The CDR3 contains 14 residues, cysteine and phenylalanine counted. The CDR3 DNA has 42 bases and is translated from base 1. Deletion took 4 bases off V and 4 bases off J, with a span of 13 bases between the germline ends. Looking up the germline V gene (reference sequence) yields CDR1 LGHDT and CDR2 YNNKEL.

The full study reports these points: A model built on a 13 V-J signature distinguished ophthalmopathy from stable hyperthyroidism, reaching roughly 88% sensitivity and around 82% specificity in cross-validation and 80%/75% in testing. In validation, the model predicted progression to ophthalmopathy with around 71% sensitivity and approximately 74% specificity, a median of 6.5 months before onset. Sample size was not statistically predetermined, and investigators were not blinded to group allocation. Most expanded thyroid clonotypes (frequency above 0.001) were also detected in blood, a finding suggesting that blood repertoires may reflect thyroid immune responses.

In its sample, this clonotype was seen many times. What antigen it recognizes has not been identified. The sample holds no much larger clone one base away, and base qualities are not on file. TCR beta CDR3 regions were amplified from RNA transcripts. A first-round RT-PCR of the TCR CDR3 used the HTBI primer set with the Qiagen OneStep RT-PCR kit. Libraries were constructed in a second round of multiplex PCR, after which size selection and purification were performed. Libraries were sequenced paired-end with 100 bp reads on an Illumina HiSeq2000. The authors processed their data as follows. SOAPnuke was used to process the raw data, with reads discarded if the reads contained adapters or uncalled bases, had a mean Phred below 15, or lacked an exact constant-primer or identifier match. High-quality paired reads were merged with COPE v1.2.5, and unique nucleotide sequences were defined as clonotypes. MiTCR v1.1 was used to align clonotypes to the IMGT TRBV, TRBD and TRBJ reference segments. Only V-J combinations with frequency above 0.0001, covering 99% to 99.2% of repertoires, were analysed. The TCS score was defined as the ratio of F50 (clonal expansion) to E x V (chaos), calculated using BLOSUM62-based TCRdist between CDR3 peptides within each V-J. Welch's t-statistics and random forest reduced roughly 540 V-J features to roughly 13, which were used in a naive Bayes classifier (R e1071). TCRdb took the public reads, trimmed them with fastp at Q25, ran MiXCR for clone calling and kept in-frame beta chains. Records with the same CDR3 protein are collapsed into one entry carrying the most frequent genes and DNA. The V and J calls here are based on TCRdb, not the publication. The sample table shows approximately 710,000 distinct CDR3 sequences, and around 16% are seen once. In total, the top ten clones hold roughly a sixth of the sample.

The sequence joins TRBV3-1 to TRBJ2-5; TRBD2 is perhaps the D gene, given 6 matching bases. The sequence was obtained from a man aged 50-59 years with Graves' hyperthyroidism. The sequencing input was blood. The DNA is TGTGCCAGCAGCCGTACCCGGGGAGGAGAGACCCAGTACTTC. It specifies CASSRTRGGETQYF.